The table lists the clone carrying this T cell receptor (beta chain) with a count of one. Assay: immunoSEQ multiplex PCR; the TCRdb copy retains only in-frame clones and omits some. The sample has about 160,000 clones, roughly 84% seen once. Everyone who took part was about 18 to 89 years old, and they came from 20 to 25 US areas. Grouping used clinical history reported by participants in a survey and questionnaire. Two negative PCRs, clearance, or symptom resolution were required of recovered Cohort 3 donors. This sample is drawn from a study of blood T cell repertoires in COVID-19. Study details: In each case, the material was cDNA or gDNA derived from T cells, B-cell-depleted T cells, or PBMCs.

This CDR3 spans 13 amino acids. Trimming cost V 6 bases and J 5 bases, with 10 bases left between them. Germline V gene sequence: CDR1 MNHEY, CDR2 SVGAGI. V and J are TRBV6-5 and TRBJ2-2, with D possibly being TRBD1 (5 bases). The sequenced material came from PBMCs or T cells enriched from blood (not recorded which). The TCR was taken from a man between 60 and 75 years old who had recovered from COVID-19. The CDR3 DNA sequence: TGTGCCAGCAGCGCAGGGTTTACCGGGGAGCTGTTTTTT. Translation: CASSAGFTGELFF.